This T cell receptor beta chain was identified during a study of cytomegalovirus exposure and HLA in healthy donors. On this clone: What it recognizes is unknown.

Overall study results and limits: An observed cluster of highly shared sequence variants was recorded as a likely sequencing artifact. Several top significant clusters appeared, in a later analysis, to be linked to common viral pathogens. By a later analysis, the bulk of CMV-associated TCR beta chains appeared HLA-restricted. Later findings reportedly placed an Asian-associated ancestry cluster below the roughly 700-donor mean for N-insertions.

This PCR relied on a set of 60 Vbeta primers and 13 Jbeta primers. Sequencing used immunoSEQ multiplex PCR; TCRdb keeps in-frame clones, though not all of them. The sample records about 160,000 clones, approximately 80% being singletons. From germline, CDR1 is SGHRS and CDR2 YFSETQ. This CDR3 comprises 18 residues. The J segment lost 0 bases and the V segment lost 0 bases, leaving 7 bases of the junction unmatched. The clonotype originates from a woman between 18 and 29 years old in good health and CMV-seronegative. This chain connects TRBV5-1 to TRBJ2-5; 11 nucleotides align to TRBD2. The sample comprised PBMCs. The CDR3 sequence is CASSLGVLAGDYQETQYF. The CDR3 region has the DNA TGCGCCAGCAGCTTGGGGGTACTAGCGGGGGACTACCAAGAGACCCAGTACTTC.